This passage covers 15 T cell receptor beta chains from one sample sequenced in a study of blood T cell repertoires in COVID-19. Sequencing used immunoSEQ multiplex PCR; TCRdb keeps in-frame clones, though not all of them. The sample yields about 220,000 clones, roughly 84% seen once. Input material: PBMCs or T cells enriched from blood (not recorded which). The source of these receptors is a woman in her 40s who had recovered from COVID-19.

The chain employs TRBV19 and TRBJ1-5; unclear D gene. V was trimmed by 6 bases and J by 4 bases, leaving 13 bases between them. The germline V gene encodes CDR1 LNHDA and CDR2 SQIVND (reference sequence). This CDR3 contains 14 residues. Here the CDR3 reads CASSSPGGNQPQHF. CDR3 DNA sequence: TGTGCCAGTAGCTCCCCGGGAGGGAATCAGCCCCAGCATTTT.

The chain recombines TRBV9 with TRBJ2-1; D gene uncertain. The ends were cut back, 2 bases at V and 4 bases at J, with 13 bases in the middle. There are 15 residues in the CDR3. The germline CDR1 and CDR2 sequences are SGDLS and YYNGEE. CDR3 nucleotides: TGTGCCAGCAGCGTGGATAGCCCTTCATACAATGAGCAGTTCTTC. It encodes CASSVDSPSYNEQFF.

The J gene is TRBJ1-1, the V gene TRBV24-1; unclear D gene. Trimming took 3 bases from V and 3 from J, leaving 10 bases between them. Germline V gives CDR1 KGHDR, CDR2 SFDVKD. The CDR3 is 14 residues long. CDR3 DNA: TGTGCCACCAGTGATCGTCCCCCTGACACTGAAGCTTTCTTT. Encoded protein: CATSDRPPDTEAFF.

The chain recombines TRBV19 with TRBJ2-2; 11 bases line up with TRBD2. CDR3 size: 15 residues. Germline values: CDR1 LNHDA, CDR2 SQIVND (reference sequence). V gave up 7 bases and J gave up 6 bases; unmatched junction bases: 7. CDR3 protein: CASTALAGEAGELFF. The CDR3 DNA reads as TGTGCCAGTACCGCACTAGCGGGAGAGGCCGGGGAGCTGTTTTTT.

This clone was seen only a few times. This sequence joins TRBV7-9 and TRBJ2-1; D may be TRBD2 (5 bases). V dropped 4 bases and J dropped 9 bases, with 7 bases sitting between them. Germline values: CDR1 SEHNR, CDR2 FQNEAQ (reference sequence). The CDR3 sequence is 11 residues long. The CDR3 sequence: CASSSAGEQFF. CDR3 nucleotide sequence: TGTGCCAGCAGCTCCGCGGGTGAGCAGTTCTTC.

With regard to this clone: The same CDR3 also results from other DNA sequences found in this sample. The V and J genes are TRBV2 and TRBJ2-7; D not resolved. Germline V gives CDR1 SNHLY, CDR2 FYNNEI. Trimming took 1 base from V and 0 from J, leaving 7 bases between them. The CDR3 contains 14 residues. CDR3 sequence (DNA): TGTGCCAGCAGTGAAGGTAGCCTCTCCTACGAGCAGTACTTC. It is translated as CASSEGSLSYEQYF.

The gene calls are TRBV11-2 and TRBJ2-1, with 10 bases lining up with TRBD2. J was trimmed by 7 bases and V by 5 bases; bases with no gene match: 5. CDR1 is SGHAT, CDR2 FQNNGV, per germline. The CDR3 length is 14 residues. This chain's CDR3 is CASSPGLAVNEQFF. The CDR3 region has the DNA TGTGCCAGCAGCCCTGGACTAGCGGTAAATGAGCAGTTCTTC. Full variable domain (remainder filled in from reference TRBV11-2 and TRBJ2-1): EAGVAQSPRYKIIEKRQSVAFWCNPISGHATLYWYQQILGQGPKLLIQFQNNGVVDDSQLPKDRFSAERLKGVDSTLKIQPAKLEDSAVYLCASSPGLAVNEQFFGPGTRLTVL.

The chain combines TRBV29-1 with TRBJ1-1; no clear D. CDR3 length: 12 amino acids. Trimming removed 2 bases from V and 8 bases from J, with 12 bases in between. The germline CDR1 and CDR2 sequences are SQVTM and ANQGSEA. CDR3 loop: CSVEYSSREAFF. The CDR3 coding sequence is TGCAGCGTTGAATACAGCTCGAGAGAAGCTTTCTTT.

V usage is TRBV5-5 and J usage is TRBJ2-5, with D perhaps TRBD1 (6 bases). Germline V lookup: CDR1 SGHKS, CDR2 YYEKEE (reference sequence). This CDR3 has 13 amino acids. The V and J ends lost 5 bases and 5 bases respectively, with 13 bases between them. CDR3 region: CASRTGSRETQYF. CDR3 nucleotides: TGTGCCAGCAGAACAGGGAGTCGGGAGACCCAGTACTTC.

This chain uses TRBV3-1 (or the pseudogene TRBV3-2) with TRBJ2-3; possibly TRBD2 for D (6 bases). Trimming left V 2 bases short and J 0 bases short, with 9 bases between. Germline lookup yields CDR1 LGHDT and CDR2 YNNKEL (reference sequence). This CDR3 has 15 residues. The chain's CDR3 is CASSQWSGSTDTQYF. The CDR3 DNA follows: TGTGCCAGCAGCCAATGGAGCGGGAGCACAGATACGCAGTATTTT.

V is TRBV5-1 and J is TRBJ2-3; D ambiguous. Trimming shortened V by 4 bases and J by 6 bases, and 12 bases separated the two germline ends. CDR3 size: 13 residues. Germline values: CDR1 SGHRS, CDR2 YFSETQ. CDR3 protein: CASSLTSLDTQYF. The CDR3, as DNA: TGCGCCAGCAGCCTTACTTCTCTCGATACGCAGTATTTT.

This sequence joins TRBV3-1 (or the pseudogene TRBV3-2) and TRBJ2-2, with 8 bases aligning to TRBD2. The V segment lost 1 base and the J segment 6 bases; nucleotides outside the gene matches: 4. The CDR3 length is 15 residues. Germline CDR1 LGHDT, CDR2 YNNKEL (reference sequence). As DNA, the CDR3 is TGTGCCAGCAGCCAAGCGTGGCGGGAGGCCGGGGAGCTGTTTTTT. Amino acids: CASSQAWREAGELFF.

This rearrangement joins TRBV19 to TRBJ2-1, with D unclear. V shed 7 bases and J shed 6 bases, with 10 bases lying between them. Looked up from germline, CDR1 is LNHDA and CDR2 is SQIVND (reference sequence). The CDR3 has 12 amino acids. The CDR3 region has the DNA TGTGCCAGTATTAACAGTTTCAATGAGCAGTTCTTC. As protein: CASINSFNEQFF.

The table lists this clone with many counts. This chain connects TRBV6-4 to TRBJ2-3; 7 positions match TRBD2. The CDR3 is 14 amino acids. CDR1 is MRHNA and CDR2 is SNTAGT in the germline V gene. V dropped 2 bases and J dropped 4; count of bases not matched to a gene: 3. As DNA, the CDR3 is TGTGCCAGCAGTGACGGACTAGGATCAGATACGCAGTATTTT. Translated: CASSDGLGSDTQYF.

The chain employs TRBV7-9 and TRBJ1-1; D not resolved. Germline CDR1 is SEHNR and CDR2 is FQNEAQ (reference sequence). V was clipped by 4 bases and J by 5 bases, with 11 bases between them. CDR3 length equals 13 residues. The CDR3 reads CASSSGPGTEAFF. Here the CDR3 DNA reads TGTGCCAGCAGCTCCGGCCCGGGGACTGAAGCTTTCTTT.